This T cell receptor beta chain was identified in a study of a mutant IDH1 vaccine in newly diagnosed glioma. The protocol was immunoSEQ multiplex PCR, while the TCRdb copy is restricted to in-frame clones and leaves out a portion. The data contain just over 65,000 clones, almost 85% of them singletons. Stated time point: week 35, safety follow-up. Mutant IDH1 20-mer peptide, at 300 ug, made up each vaccine dose, with topical imiquimod. Trimming removed 5 bases from V and 5 bases from J; junction bases left unmatched: 7. CDR1 is MNHNY and CDR2 is SVGAGI in the germline V gene (reference sequence). The CDR3 runs to 15 residues. About this clone: Its antigen is not known.

This chain joins TRBV6-6 and TRBJ1-4; 8 nucleotides match TRBD1. The input for sequencing was PBMCs, taken from a glioma patient whose treatment included an IDH1 peptide vaccine. This sequence was found in a man aged 18 to 29 with glioma. The CDR3 coding sequence is TGTGCCAGCAGTCGTGGGACAGGCGGAAATGAAAAACTGTTTTTT. Amino acid sequence: CASSRGTGGNEKLFF.